One sample yielded the 3 T cell receptor beta chains listed below, sequenced in a study of blood T cell repertoires in COVID-19. Data came from immunoSEQ multiplex PCR; TCRdb stores just in-frame clones and leaves some out. The sample holds 300,000 or so clones; approximately 86% are singletons and the top ten take roughly 4.2%. Sequencing input: PBMCs or T cells enriched from blood (not recorded which). The source is a woman between 40 and 55 years old with acute COVID-19.

The V gene is TRBV4-2, the J gene TRBJ2-1; 10 bases fit TRBD2. CDR3 length: 17 amino acids. Germline assignment: CDR1 LGHNA and CDR2 YNFKEQ. Trimming took 4 bases from V and 0 from J; bases not matched to a gene: 6. The CDR3 DNA is TGTGCCAGCAGCCGCGTAGCGGGAGGAAGCTCCTACAATGAGCAGTTCTTC. Protein: CASSRVAGGSSYNEQFF.

The chain has TRBV7-3 and TRBJ2-2; 8 nucleotides agree with TRBD1. Germline loops: CDR1 SGHTA, CDR2 FQGTGA. V lost 6 bases to trimming and J lost 6 bases; unmatched junction nucleotides: 9. This CDR3 region has 15 residues. CDR3 nucleotide sequence: TGTGCCAGCAGTTTAGGACAGGGTATTGCCGGGGAGCTGTTTTTT. It codes for CASSLGQGIAGELFF.

The genes are TRBV28 and TRBJ2-7; D gene uncertain. Trimming cost V 7 bases and J 0 bases, with 10 bases left between them. Germline V gives CDR1 MDHEN, CDR2 SYDVKM. This CDR3 contains 13 residues. DNA of the CDR3: TGTGCCAGCATACCAGGCAACTCCTACGAGCAGTACTTC. Encoded protein: CASIPGNSYEQYF.